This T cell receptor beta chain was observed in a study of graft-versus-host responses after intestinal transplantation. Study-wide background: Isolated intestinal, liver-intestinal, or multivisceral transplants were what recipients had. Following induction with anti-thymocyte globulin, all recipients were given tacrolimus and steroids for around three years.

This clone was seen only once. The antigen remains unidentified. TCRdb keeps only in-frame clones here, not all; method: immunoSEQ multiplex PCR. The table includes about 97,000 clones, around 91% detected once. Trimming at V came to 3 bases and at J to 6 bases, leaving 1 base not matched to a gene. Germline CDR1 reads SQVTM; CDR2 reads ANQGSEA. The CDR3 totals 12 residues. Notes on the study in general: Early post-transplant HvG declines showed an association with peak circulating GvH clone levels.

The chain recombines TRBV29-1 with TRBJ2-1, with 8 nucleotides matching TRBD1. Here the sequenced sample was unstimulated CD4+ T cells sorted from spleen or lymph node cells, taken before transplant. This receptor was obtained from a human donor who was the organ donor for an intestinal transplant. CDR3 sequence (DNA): TGCAGCGTTGACAGGGGGCGCAATGAGCAGTTCTTC. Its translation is CSVDRGRNEQFF.